This T cell receptor (beta chain) was recovered during a study of cytomegalovirus exposure and HLA in healthy donors. Study at large: A later analysis reported the 120 validation repertoires used the same platform as the 666 first-cohort repertoires. Study-wide findings and caveats: The study flagged some 180 TCR beta chains as cytomegalovirus-associated.

For this clone: Its specificity is unknown.

The method was immunoSEQ multiplex PCR; TCRdb's version includes in-frame clones alone and lacks a portion of them. The sample carries roughly 250,000 clones, 90% recorded once. V lost 11 bases and J lost 5; bases outside the gene matches: 8. Germline lookup yields CDR1 SEHNR and CDR2 FQNEAQ (reference sequence). The CDR3 length is 12 residues. This clonotype originated in a woman in her late teens or twenties in good health and CMV-seronegative. This rearrangement joins TRBV7-9 to TRBJ1-2; 7 nucleotides line up with TRBD1. The sequenced material came from PBMCs. CDR3 in DNA: TGTGCCGGCTCCGGGACAGATTATGGCTACACCTTC. The encoded protein is CAGSGTDYGYTF.